A selection of T cell receptor beta chains follows, all from one sample in a study of shared clonotypes between healthy human individuals. Here immunoSEQ multiplex PCR was the method, and the copy in TCRdb shows in-frame clones only, minus some. In the table there are millions of clones, about 95% of which are singletons. The sample taken for sequencing was naive CD4+ T cells sorted from blood. Source of these receptors: a young man in good health. Each CDR3 is given with its conserved first and last residue. Fields, in order: D gene, CDR3 length, J gene, V gene, clone size, CDR3 protein, CDR3 DNA. The D gene is left open where the match is weak. Size is stated for part of the rows, as once, few or many counts, or as a class when the clone is expanded.

D gene: TRBD1
CDR3 length: 15
J gene: TRBJ2-7
V gene: TRBV15
clone size: -
CDR3 protein: CATSGTPGQGYEQYF
CDR3 DNA: TGTGCCACCAGCGGGACACCGGGACAGGGGTACGAGCAGTACTTC

D gene: TRBD1
CDR3 length: 18
J gene: TRBJ2-7
V gene: TRBV30
clone size: -
CDR3 protein: CAWTEDRGKWAGVYEQYF
CDR3 DNA: TGTGCCTGGACGGAGGACAGGGGGAAGTGGGCCGGGGTTTACGAGCAGTACTTC

D gene: -
CDR3 length: 13
J gene: TRBJ1-2
V gene: TRBV19
clone size: -
CDR3 protein: CASRGDRGYGYTF
CDR3 DNA: TGTGCCAGTAGAGGGGATAGAGGCTATGGCTACACCTTC

D gene: TRBD1
CDR3 length: 16
J gene: TRBJ2-1
V gene: TRBV9
clone size: -
CDR3 protein: CASSQLGQGAINEQFF
CDR3 DNA: TGTGCCAGCAGTCAATTGGGACAGGGCGCTATAAATGAGCAGTTCTTC

D gene: -
CDR3 length: 11
J gene: TRBJ1-1
V gene: TRBV29-1
clone size: -
CDR3 protein: CSVQTGVEAFF
CDR3 DNA: TGCAGCGTCCAAACAGGAGTCGAAGCTTTCTTT

D gene: -
CDR3 length: 15
J gene: TRBJ2-5
V gene: TRBV5-4
clone size: -
CDR3 protein: CASSLAAGTRETQYF
CDR3 DNA: TGTGCCAGCAGCTTGGCGGCAGGGACGAGGGAGACCCAGTACTTC

D gene: -
CDR3 length: 13
J gene: TRBJ2-5
V gene: TRBV6-1
clone size: -
CDR3 protein: CASSRRSGETQYF
CDR3 DNA: TGTGCCAGCAGCCGGAGGTCCGGAGAGACCCAGTACTTC

D gene: TRBD1
CDR3 length: 14
J gene: TRBJ2-7
V gene: TRBV19
clone size: -
CDR3 protein: CASSGQESSYEQYF
CDR3 DNA: TGTGCCAGCTCTGGACAGGAAAGCTCCTACGAGCAGTACTTC

D gene: TRBD1
CDR3 length: 15
J gene: TRBJ2-3
V gene: TRBV9
clone size: -
CDR3 protein: CASSLTGGYGDTQYF
CDR3 DNA: TGTGCCAGCAGCCTTACAGGGGGCTATGGAGATACGCAGTATTTT

D gene: -
CDR3 length: 15
J gene: TRBJ1-1
V gene: TRBV5-1
clone size: -
CDR3 protein: CASGESGTQNTEAFF
CDR3 DNA: TGCGCCAGCGGGGAAAGCGGGACACAGAACACTGAAGCTTTCTTT

D gene: -
CDR3 length: 14
J gene: TRBJ2-7
V gene: TRBV6-5
clone size: -
CDR3 protein: CASSPGTVVNEQYF
CDR3 DNA: TGTGCCAGCAGCCCCGGGACGGTAGTTAACGAGCAGTACTTC

D gene: -
CDR3 length: 13
J gene: TRBJ2-3
V gene: TRBV25-1
clone size: once
CDR3 protein: CASSEFFADTQYF
CDR3 DNA: TGTGCCAGCAGTGAATTCTTCGCCGATACGCAGTATTTT

D gene: -
CDR3 length: 10
J gene: TRBJ1-1
V gene: TRBV28
clone size: -
CDR3 protein: CASSSAEAFF
CDR3 DNA: TGTGCCAGCAGTTCAGCGGAAGCTTTCTTT

D gene: -
CDR3 length: 17
J gene: TRBJ1-5
V gene: TRBV9
clone size: -
CDR3 protein: CASSVEGREDSNQPQHF
CDR3 DNA: TGTGCCAGCAGCGTAGAAGGCAGGGAGGATAGCAATCAGCCCCAGCATTTT

D gene: TRBD2
CDR3 length: 19
J gene: TRBJ2-1
V gene: TRBV11-2
clone size: -
CDR3 protein: CASSSFRGEAGGSYNEQFF
CDR3 DNA: TGTGCCAGCAGCTCCTTTCGCGGGGAAGCGGGAGGGTCCTACAATGAGCAGTTCTTC

D gene: -
CDR3 length: 12
J gene: TRBJ2-3
V gene: TRBV7-9
clone size: -
CDR3 protein: CASSPPADTQYF
CDR3 DNA: TGTGCCAGCAGCCCCCCGGCAGATACGCAGTATTTT

D gene: -
CDR3 length: 13
J gene: TRBJ1-6
V gene: TRBV28
clone size: -
CDR3 protein: CASSPTRNSPLHF
CDR3 DNA: TGTGCCAGCAGCCCGACTCGGAATTCACCCCTCCACTTT

D gene: -
CDR3 length: 13
J gene: TRBJ2-1
V gene: TRBV6-6
clone size: -
CDR3 protein: CASSYSSAAEQFF
CDR3 DNA: TGTGCCAGCAGTTACTCGTCGGCGGCTGAGCAGTTCTTC

D gene: -
CDR3 length: 14
J gene: TRBJ2-2
V gene: TRBV7-2
clone size: few
CDR3 protein: CASSFRGNTGELFF
CDR3 DNA: TGTGCCAGCAGCTTTAGGGGGAACACCGGGGAGCTGTTTTTT

D gene: TRBD2
CDR3 length: 14
J gene: TRBJ2-5
V gene: TRBV19
clone size: -
CDR3 protein: CASKPAGDRETQYF
CDR3 DNA: TGTGCCAGTAAGCCAGCGGGAGATCGGGAGACCCAGTACTTC